This T cell receptor (beta chain) was obtained from a study of cytomegalovirus exposure and HLA in healthy donors. Germline CDR1 and CDR2: PRHDT and FYEKMQ (reference sequence). Deletions cut 4 bases from V and 8 bases from J, with 17 bases between. The CDR3 sequence is 14 residues long. Unrecorded immune exposures were likely, despite nominal health at sampling. Findings of the study overall: In a later analysis, the majority of CMV-associated beta chains seemingly showed HLA restriction. TCR beta chains numbering some 160 were designated cytomegalovirus-associated. Analyses of presence and absence presupposed an approximately uniform sequencing depth across donors.

In regard to this clone: Its specificity is not known.

Amplification used 60 Vbeta primers and 13 Jbeta primers. This table comes from immunoSEQ multiplex PCR, and its TCRdb copy is limited to in-frame clones, with some not included. This table holds 100,000 to 150,000 clones, more than 75% found once. The chain uses TRBV13 and TRBJ1-2, with D possibly matching TRBD1 (5 bases). The sample consisted of PBMCs. This TCR derives from a man in his forties or fifties in good health and CMV-seronegative. The CDR3 reads CASSYQGSPDGYTF. The CDR3 region has the DNA TGTGCCAGCAGCTACCAGGGCAGTCCTGACGGCTACACCTTC.